Shown below are 12 T cell receptor beta chains from a single sample sequenced in a study of Graves' ophthalmopathy and Graves' hyperthyroidism. Amplification of the TCR beta CDR3 regions used RNA transcripts (as template). HTBI-primed RT-PCR formed the first round, and a multiplex PCR formed the second. TCRdb itself ran the multiplex PCR reads through MiXCR, one entry per CDR3 protein. The repertoire has about 620,000 distinct CDR3 sequences, 22% of them found once; the top ten carry approximately 6.5%. Sequencing was done on a sample of peripheral blood. The origin of the receptors is a woman between 18 and 29 years old with stable Graves' hyperthyroidism. Some clones in this sample may be carry-over from other donors' samples.

This clonotype was counted ten times or more. The chain links TRBV6-5 to TRBJ1-1, with 7 bases that match TRBD1. This CDR3 has 17 residues. The J segment lost 0 bases and the V segment lost 0 bases, leaving 7 bases of the junction unmatched. Germline loops: CDR1 MNHEY, CDR2 SVGAGI. The DNA of the CDR3 is TGTGCCAGCAGTTACTCATTTTCGGACAGGATGAACACTGAAGCTTTCTTT. This translates into CASSYSFSDRMNTEAFF.

The DNA of the CDR3 is TGTGCCAGCAGCTTATTGTCAGGGAGCACGTCCGGCTACACCTTC. Amino acids: CASSLLSGSTSGYTF. The chain couples TRBV7-9 to TRBJ1-2, with D tentatively TRBD1 (5 bases). The CDR3 is made up of 15 amino acids. CDR1 is SEHNR, CDR2 FQNEAQ, per germline (reference sequence). Trimming took 2 bases from V and 8 from J, leaving 18 bases between them. The full variable domain, rest sourced from reference TRBV7-9 and TRBJ1-2, is DTGVSQNPRHKITKRGQNVTFRCDPISEHNRLYWYRQTLGQGPEFLTYFQNEAQLEKSRLLSDRFSAERPKGSFSTLEIQRTEQGDSAMYLCASSLLSGSTSGYTFGSGTRLTVV.

This clonotype was counted at least ten times. The CDR3 bases are TGTGCCAGCAGTATTAAGGGGAACACTGAAGCTTTCTTT. It is translated as CASSIKGNTEAFF. The chain couples TRBV6-5 to TRBJ1-1, with D hard to call. Germline V lookup: CDR1 MNHEY, CDR2 SVGAGI. The length of the CDR3 is 13 residues. V dropped 5 bases and J dropped 1 base, with 8 bases sitting between them.

The chain links TRBV6-1 to TRBJ2-5; 7 bases match TRBD1. The V and J ends lost 6 bases and 4 bases, in that order; junction bases with no gene match: 11. Germline V lookup: CDR1 MNHNS, CDR2 SASEGT. The CDR3 consists of 15 residues. The CDR3 loop is CASRTTGAEGETQYF. For the CDR3, the DNA is TGTGCCAGCAGGACTACAGGGGCCGAAGGAGAGACCCAGTACTTC.

This clonotype was seen a few times. A much larger clone differs from this one at a single base, so this may be a read error. The chain recombines TRBV6-5 with TRBJ2-7; 7 bases fit TRBD1. CDR1 MNHEY and CDR2 SVGAGI come from the germline V gene. The CDR3 consists of 17 residues. CDR3 nucleotides: TGTGCCGGCAGTTACTCGTCCGGGACAGCCTTCTCCTACGAGCAGTACTTC. Translating gives CAGSYSSGTAFSYEQYF.

There are a few counts of this clonotype. This rearrangement joins TRBV27 to TRBJ1-1, with D unclear. This CDR3 comprises 14 residues. From germline, CDR1 is MNHEY and CDR2 SMNVEV (reference sequence). V was cut by 3 bases and J by 1 base, with 9 bases left in between. The CDR3 coding sequence is TGTGCCAGCAGTTTTACGGGCTCGAACACTGAAGCTTTCTTT. Its protein is CASSFTGSNTEAFF.

This clonotype was found many times. The V and J genes are TRBV7-2 and TRBJ1-5; D gene unclear. Germline loops: CDR1 SGHTA, CDR2 FQGNSA. V lost 4 bases and J 7 bases, leaving 14 bases between the germline ends. This CDR3 comprises 14 residues. The CDR3 reads CASSSDGGSQPQHF. The CDR3 region has the DNA TGTGCCAGCAGCTCCGACGGAGGCTCCCAGCCCCAGCATTTT.

This clonotype was recorded many times. The rearrangement uses TRBV2 and TRBJ2-5; 7 nucleotides agree with TRBD1. The CDR3 is 15 amino acids. Looked up from germline, CDR1 is SNHLY and CDR2 is FYNNEI. Unmatched junction bases numbered 7, after V lost 4 bases and J lost 2 bases. The CDR3: CASSVRRGSQETQYF. CDR3 bases: TGTGCCAGCAGTGTACGCAGGGGGTCTCAAGAGACCCAGTACTTC.

The genes are TRBV7-9 and TRBJ1-1, with no clear D. The germline V gene encodes CDR1 SEHNR and CDR2 FQNEAQ (reference sequence). V was cut by 4 bases and J by 0 bases, with 9 bases left in between. This CDR3 region has 14 residues. DNA for the CDR3: TGTGCCAGCAGCTCAGATCCAGTGAACACTGAAGCTTTCTTT. Amino acids: CASSSDPVNTEAFF.

The J gene is TRBJ1-1, the V gene TRBV15; a possible D gene is TRBD1 (6 bases). Trimming pared 0 bases from V and 5 bases from J, leaving 34 bases between. The CDR3 covers 22 residues. Germline CDR1 LNHNV, CDR2 YYDKDF (reference sequence). CDR3 sequence: CATSRDIWIPWGGSEMVTEAFF. As DNA, the CDR3 is TGTGCCACCAGCAGAGATATTTGGATCCCTTGGGGGGGCTCGGAAATGGTGACTGAAGCTTTCTTT.

In its sample, this clonotype was seen once. V usage is TRBV15 and J usage is TRBJ2-7, with 9 nucleotides matching TRBD2. V lost 5 bases to trimming and J lost 5 bases; unmatched junction nucleotides: 13. This CDR3 has 16 residues. Per germline, CDR1 LNHNV and CDR2 YYDKDF (reference sequence). CDR3 nucleotides: TGTGCCACCAGCGGTACAGTGGGACTAGCTCGGAACGAGCAGTACTTC. This codes for CATSGTVGLARNEQYF.

This clonotype occurred many times. The CDR3 sequence is CASSSTGISPLHF. CDR3 sequence (DNA): TGCGCCAGCAGCTCGACAGGGATCTCACCCCTCCACTTT. The genes are TRBV5-1 and TRBJ1-6; 7 bases align to TRBD1. This CDR3 has 13 residues. Germline CDR1 SGHRS, CDR2 YFSETQ. The junction had 4 bases not matched to a gene; V was cut back by 3 bases and J by 10 bases. Using reference TRBV5-1 and TRBJ1-6 for the parts outside the CDR3, the full variable domain is KAGVTQTPRYLIKTRGQQVTLSCSPISGHRSVSWYQQTPGQGLQFLFEYFSETQRNKGNFPGRFSGRQFSNSRSEMNVSTLELGDSALYLCASSSTGISPLHFGNGTRLTVT.